The 6 T cell receptor beta chains in this list originate from one sample, sequenced in a study of shared clonotypes between healthy human individuals. TCRdb keeps only in-frame clones here, not all; method: immunoSEQ multiplex PCR. The data show approximately 1.9 million clones, roughly 95% seen once. Naive CD8 populations comprised CD45RO-negative cells positively selected for CCR7, excluding terminally differentiated effector memory CD45RA+ cells. The sample consisted of naive CD8+ T cells from PBMCs. The receptors stem from a man between 18 and 35 years old in good health. Some clones in this sample may be carry-over from other donors' samples.

This rearrangement joins TRBV7-2 to TRBJ2-1, with 8 nucleotides matching TRBD1. Germline CDR1 is SGHTA and CDR2 is FQGNSA. CDR3 length: 17 residues. V dropped 0 bases and J dropped 7; count of bases not matched to a gene: 11. The CDR3 spells CASSLAGLRTGRNEQFF. CDR3 bases: TGTGCCAGCAGCTTAGCTGGCCTCCGGACAGGGAGGAATGAGCAGTTCTTC.

CDR3 protein: CASSLGFRRQETQYF. CDR3 sequence (DNA): TGTGCCAGCAGCTTAGGTTTCAGGCGACAAGAGACCCAGTACTTC. The chain joins TRBV7-2 to TRBJ2-5, with D unresolved. Trimming pared 1 base from V and 2 bases from J, leaving 11 bases between. This CDR3 has 15 amino acids. Germline V lookup: CDR1 SGHTA, CDR2 FQGNSA.

This rearrangement joins TRBV14 to TRBJ2-7; 8 positions agree with TRBD1. The CDR3 has 17 residues. Germline values: CDR1 SGHDN, CDR2 FVKESK. J lost 0 bases, V lost 0 bases, and 7 bases had no gene match. In nucleotides, the CDR3 is TGTGCCAGCAGCCAAGAATGGACGGGACAGGCCTCCTACGAGCAGTACTTC. Translating gives CASSQEWTGQASYEQYF. Combining the CDR3 with reference TRBV14 and TRBJ2-7 gives the whole variable domain EAGVTQFPSHSVIEKGQTVTLRCDPISGHDNLYWYRRVMGKEIKFLLHFVKESKQDESGMPNNRFLAERTGGTYSTLKVQPAELEDSGVYFCASSQEWTGQASYEQYFGPGTRLTVT.

This sequence joins TRBV7-9 and TRBJ2-7, with a possible D match to TRBD2 (6 bases). Germline-derived CDR1 and CDR2 are SEHNR and FQNEAQ (reference sequence). V was cut by 7 bases and J by 2 bases, with 9 bases left in between. The CDR3 is 12 amino acids. CDR3 loop: CASTGLTYEQYF. Here the CDR3 DNA reads TGTGCCAGCACCGGACTAACCTACGAGCAGTACTTC.

This chain links TRBV11-2 with TRBJ1-4; D possibly corresponds to TRBD1 (5 bases). This CDR3 is 13 amino acids long. V lost 8 bases and J 7 bases, leaving 14 bases between the germline ends. CDR1 SGHAT and CDR2 FQNNGV come from the germline V gene. CDR3 sequence: CASRAPGVEKLFF. As DNA, the CDR3 is TGTGCCAGCCGGGCCCCGGGGGTTGAAAAACTGTTTTTT.

This clone is a singleton in its sample. V is TRBV7-8 and J is TRBJ2-7, with D tentatively TRBD2 (6 bases). Trimming stripped 5 bases from V and 0 bases from J, with 14 bases between. CDR3 length: 15 amino acids. Germline V CDR1 and CDR2: SGHVS, FQNEAQ. CDR3 bases: TGTGCCAGCAGCCAACAGCGGGTAAGCTCCTACGAGCAGTACTTC. Translation: CASSQQRVSSYEQYF. Full variable domain (outside the CDR3, taken from reference TRBV7-8 and TRBJ2-7): GAGVSQSPRYKVAKRGQDVALRCDPISGHVSLFWYQQALGQGPEFLTYFQNEAQLDKSGLPSDRFFAERPEGSVSTLKIQRTQQEDSAVYLCASSQQRVSSYEQYFGPGTRLTVT.